The T cell receptor beta chain under discussion was sequenced for a study of identical twins. Each CDR3 protein is one row after TCRdb ran MiXCR on the 5' RACE reads. Of a few hundred thousand distinct CDR3 sequences detected, less than 20% appear once; the ten largest clones hold roughly 12%. This clonotype was seen many times. V lost 7 bases and J 2 bases, leaving 13 bases between the germline ends. This CDR3 region has 14 residues. CDR1 and CDR2 (germline): SEHNR, FQNEAQ (reference sequence). Sequenced: naive T cells sorted from blood. This TCR derives from a man in his forties or fifties in good health. The genes are TRBV7-9 and TRBJ2-3; D not resolved. CDR3 sequence (DNA): TGTGCCAGCATCGGCCGAGGATACACAGATACGCAGTATTTT. Translating gives CASIGRGYTDTQYF.